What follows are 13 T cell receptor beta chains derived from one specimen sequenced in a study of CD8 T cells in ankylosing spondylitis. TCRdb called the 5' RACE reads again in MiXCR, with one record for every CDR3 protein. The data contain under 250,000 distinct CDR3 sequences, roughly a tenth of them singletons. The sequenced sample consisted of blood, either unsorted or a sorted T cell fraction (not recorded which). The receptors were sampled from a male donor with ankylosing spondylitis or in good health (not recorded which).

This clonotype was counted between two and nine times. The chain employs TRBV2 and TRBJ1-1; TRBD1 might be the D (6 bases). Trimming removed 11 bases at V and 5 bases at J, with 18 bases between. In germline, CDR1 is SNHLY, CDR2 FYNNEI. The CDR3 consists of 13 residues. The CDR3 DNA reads TGTGCCTCTCACCGGGACAAATGGACTGAAGCTTTCTTT. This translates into CASHRDKWTEAFF.

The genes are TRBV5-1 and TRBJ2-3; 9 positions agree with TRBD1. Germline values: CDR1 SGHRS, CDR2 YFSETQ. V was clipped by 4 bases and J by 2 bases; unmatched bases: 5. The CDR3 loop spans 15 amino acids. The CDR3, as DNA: TGCGCCAGCAGCATAGGACAGGGGTCCACAGATACGCAGTATTTT. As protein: CASSIGQGSTDTQYF.

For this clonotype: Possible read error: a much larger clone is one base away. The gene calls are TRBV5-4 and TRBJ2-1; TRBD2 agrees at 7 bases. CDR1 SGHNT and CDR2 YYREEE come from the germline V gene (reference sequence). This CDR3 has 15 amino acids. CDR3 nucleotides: TGTGCCAGCAGCTTCTCGGGGGGATTCTACAATAAGCAGTTCTTC. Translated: CASSFSGGFYNKQFF.

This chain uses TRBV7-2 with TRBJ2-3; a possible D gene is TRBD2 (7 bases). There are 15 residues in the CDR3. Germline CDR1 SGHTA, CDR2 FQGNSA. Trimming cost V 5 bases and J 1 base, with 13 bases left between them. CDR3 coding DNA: TGTGCCAGCAGCAGCATAGGGGGGGGCACAGATACGCAGTATTTT. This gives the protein CASSSIGGGTDTQYF.

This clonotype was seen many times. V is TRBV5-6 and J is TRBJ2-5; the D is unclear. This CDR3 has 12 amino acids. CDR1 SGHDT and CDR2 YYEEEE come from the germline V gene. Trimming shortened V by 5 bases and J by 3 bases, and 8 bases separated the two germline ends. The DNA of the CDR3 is TGTGCCAGCAGAGGCCCAAAAGAGACCCAGTACTTC. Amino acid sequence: CASRGPKETQYF.

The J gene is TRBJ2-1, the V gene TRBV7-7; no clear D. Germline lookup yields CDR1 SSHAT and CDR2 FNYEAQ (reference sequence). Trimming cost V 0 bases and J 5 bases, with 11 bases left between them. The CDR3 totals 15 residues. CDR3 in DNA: TGTGCCAGCAGCTTAGCTGGGGTGGGTAACAATGAGCAGTTCTTC. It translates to CASSLAGVGNNEQFF.

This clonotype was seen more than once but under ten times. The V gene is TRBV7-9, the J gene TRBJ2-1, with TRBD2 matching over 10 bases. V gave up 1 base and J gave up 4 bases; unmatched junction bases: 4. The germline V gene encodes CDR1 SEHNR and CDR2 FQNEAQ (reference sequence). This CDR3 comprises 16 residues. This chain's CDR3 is CASSLDLAGEYNEQFF. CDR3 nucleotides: TGTGCCAGCAGCTTAGACCTAGCGGGAGAGTACAATGAGCAGTTCTTC.

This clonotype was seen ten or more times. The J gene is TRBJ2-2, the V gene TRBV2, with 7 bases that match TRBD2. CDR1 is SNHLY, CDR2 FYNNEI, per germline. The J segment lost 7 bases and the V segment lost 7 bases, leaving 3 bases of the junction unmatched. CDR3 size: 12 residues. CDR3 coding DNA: TGTGCCAGCAATAGGGAGGGCGGGGAGCTGTTTTTT. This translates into CASNREGGELFF.

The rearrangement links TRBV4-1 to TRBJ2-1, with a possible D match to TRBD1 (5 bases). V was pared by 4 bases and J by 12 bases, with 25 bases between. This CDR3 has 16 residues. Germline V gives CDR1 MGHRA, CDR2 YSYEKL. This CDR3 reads CASSRDVRISFRGQFF. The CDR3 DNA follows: TGCGCCAGCAGCCGAGATGTAAGGATTAGCTTTAGGGGGCAGTTCTTC.

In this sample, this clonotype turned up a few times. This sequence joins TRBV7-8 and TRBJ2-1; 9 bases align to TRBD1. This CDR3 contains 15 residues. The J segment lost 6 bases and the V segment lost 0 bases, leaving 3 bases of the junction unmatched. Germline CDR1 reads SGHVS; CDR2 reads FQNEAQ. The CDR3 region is CASSLARDRVNEQFF. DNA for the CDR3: TGTGCCAGCAGCTTAGCTCGGGACAGGGTCAATGAGCAGTTCTTC.

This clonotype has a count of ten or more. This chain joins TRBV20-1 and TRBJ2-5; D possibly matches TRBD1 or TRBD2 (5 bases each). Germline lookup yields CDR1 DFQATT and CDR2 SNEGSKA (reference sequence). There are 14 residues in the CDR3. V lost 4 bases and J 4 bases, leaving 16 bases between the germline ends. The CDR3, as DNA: TGCAGTGCTATAGGACAAGAGGGTTTAGAGACCCAGTACTTC. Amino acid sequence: CSAIGQEGLETQYF.

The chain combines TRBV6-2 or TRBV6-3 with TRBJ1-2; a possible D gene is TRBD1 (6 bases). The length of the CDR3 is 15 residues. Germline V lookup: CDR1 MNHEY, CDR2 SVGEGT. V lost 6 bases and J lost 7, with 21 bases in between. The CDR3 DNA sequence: TGTGCCAGCAGACACAGGGAGGACGCCGGTGGTGGCTACACCTTC. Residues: CASRHREDAGGGYTF.

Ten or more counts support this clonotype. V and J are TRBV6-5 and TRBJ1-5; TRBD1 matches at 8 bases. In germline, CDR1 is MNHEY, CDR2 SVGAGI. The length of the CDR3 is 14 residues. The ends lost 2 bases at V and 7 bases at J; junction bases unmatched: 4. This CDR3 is CASSYGSGGQPQHF. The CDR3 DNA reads TGTGCCAGCAGTTACGGATCAGGGGGCCAGCCCCAGCATTTT.